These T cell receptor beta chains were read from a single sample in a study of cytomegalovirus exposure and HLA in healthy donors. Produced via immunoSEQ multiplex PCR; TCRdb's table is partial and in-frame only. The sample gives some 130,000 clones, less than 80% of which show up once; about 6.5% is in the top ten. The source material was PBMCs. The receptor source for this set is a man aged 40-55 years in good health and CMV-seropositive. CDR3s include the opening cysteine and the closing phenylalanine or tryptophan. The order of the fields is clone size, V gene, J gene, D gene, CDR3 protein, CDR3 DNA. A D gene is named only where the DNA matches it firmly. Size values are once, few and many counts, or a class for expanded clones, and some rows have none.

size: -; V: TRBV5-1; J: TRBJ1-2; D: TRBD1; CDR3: CASSQSTGPSYGYTF; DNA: TGCGCCAGCAGCCAGTCGACAGGGCCATCCTATGGCTACACCTTC
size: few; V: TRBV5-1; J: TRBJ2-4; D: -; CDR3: CASSSARGSNIQYF; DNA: TGCGCCAGCAGCTCCGCACGGGGTTCAAACATTCAGTACTTC
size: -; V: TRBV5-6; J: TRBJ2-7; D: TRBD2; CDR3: CASSPGGTSTYEQYF; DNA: TGTGCCAGCAGCCCCGGCGGGACTAGCACTTACGAGCAGTACTTC
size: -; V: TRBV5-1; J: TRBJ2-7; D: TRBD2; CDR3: CASSSVVAGFNEQYF; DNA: TGCGCCAGCAGCTCGGTGGTAGCGGGATTTAACGAGCAGTACTTC
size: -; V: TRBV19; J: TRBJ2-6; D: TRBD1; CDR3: CASILGQGFSGANVLTF; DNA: TGTGCCAGTATTTTGGGACAGGGCTTCTCTGGGGCCAACGTCCTGACTTTC
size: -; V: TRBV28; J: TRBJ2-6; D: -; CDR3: CASSLVLGGSGANVLTF; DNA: TGTGCCAGCAGTTTGGTCTTGGGGGGCTCTGGGGCCAACGTCCTGACTTTC
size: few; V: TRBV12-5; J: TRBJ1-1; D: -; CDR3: CASGLEQIMNTEAFF; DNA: TGTGCTAGTGGTTTGGAACAGATCATGAACACTGAAGCTTTCTTT
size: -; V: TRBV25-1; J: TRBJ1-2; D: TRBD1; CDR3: CASSEAGGANYGYTF; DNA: TGTGCCAGCAGTGAAGCAGGGGGTGCTAACTATGGCTACACCTTC
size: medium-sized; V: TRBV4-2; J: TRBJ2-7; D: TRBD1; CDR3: CASSQAGQGQGKREQYF; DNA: TGTGCCAGCAGCCAAGCTGGCCAGGGACAGGGGAAGAGGGAGCAGTACTTC
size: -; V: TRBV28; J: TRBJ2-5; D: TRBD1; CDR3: CASRRGRETQYF; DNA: TGTGCCAGCAGGAGGGGGCGAGAGACCCAGTACTTC
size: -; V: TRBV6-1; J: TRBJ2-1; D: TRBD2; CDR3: CASRSSGRDEQFF; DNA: TGTGCCAGCAGATCTAGCGGGAGGGATGAGCAGTTCTTC
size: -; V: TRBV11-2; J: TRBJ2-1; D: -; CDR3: CASSLDINEQFF; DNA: TGTGCCAGCAGCTTAGATATCAATGAGCAGTTCTTC
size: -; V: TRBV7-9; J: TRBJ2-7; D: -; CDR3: CSSSLSQYEQYF; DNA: TGTTCCAGCAGCCTTAGTCAATACGAGCAGTACTTC